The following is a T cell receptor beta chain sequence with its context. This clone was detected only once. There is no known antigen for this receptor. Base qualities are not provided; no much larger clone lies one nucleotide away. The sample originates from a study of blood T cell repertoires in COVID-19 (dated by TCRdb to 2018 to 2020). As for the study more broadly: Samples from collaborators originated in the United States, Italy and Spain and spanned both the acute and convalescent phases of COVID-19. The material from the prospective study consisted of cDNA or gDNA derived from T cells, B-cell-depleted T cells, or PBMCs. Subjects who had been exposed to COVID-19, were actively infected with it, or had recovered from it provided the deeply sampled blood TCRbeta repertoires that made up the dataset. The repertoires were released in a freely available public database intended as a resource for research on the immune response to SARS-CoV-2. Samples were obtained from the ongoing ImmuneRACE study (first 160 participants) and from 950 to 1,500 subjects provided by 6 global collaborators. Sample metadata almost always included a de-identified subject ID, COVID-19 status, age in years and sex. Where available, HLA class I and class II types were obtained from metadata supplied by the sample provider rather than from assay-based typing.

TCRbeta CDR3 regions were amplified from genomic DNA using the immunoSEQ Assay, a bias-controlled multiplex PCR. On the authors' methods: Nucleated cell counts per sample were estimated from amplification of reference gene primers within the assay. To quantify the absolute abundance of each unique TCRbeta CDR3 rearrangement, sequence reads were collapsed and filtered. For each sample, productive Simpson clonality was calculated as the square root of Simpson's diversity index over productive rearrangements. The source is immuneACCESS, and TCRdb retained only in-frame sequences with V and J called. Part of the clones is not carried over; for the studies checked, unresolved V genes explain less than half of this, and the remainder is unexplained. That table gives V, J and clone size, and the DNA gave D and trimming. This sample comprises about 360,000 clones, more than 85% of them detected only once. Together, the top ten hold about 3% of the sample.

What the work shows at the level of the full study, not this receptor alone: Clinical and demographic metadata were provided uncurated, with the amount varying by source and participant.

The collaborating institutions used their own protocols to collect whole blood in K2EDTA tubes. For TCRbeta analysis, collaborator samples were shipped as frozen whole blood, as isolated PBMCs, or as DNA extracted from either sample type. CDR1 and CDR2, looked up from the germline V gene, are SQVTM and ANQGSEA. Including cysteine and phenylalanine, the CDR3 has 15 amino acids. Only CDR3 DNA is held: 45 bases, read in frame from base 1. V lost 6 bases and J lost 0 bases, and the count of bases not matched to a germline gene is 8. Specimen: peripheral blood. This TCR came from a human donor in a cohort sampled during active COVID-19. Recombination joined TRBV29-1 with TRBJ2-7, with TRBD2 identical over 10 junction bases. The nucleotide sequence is TGCAGCGTCCCCAGACTAGCGGGCCTCTCCTACGAGCAGTACTTC. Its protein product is CSVPRLAGLSYEQYF.